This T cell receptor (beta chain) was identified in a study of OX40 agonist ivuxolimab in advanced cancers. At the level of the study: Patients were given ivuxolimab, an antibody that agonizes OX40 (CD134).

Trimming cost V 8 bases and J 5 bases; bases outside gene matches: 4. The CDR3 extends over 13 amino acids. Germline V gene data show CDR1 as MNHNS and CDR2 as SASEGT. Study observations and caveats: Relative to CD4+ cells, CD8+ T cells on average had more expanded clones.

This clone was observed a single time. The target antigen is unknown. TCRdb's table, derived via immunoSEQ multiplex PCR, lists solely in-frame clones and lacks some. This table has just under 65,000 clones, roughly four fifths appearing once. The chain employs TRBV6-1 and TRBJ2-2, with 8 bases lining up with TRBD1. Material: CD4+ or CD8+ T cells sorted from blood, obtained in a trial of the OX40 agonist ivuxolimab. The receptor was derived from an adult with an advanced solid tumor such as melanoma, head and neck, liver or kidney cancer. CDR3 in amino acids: CASGTGLTGELFF. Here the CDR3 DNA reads TGTGCCAGCGGGACAGGACTGACCGGGGAGCTGTTTTTT.